The following is a T cell receptor beta chain sequence with its context. Its antigen is unidentified. Using unique molecular identifiers, the investigators prepared the TCRbeta library. From the PCR reads, TCRdb called clonotypes with MiXCR, one entry per CDR3 protein. The sample consists of roughly 570,000 distinct CDR3 sequences, approximately 30% of them appearing once. This sample stems from a study of T-cell reconstitution after alpha-beta-depleted transplantation in children. Whole-study findings and limits: T-cell counts and diversity were attributed mostly to newly produced T cells one year after transplant. Reports say that about two months after transplant, the alpha-beta T cells came out of several hundred graft clones that had expanded. Certain patients had high TCRbeta diversity at day 60, and it came from recipient T cells and thymic progenitors that survived.

CDR1 is KGHDR, CDR2 SFDVKD, per germline. This CDR3 region has 15 residues. V dropped 3 bases and J dropped 3; count of bases not matched to a gene: 1. The TCR comes from a boy under three years old with Wiskott-Aldrich syndrome, due to receive a stem cell transplant. The chain is built from TRBV24-1 and TRBJ2-1; 10 nucleotides match TRBD2. Sequencing was performed on PBMCs, taken before TCRalphabeta/CD19-depleted stem cell transplant. CDR3 bases: TGTGCCACCAGTGATACTAGCGGGAACTACAATGAGCAGTTCTTC. Translation gives CATSDTSGNYNEQFF.